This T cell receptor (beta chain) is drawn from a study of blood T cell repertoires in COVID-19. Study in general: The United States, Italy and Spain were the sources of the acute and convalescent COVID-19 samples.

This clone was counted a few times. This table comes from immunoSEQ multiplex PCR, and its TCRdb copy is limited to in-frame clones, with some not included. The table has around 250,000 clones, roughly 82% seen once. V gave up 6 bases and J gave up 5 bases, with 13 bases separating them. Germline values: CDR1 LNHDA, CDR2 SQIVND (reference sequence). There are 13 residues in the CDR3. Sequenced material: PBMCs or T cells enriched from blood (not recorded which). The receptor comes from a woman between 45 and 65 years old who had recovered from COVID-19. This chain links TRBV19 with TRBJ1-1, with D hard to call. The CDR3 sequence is CASSWSGETEAFF. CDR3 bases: TGTGCCAGTAGCTGGAGTGGGGAGACTGAAGCTTTCTTT.